The rows below give T cell receptor beta chains drawn from one sample of a study of shared clonotypes between healthy human individuals. Here immunoSEQ multiplex PCR was the method, and the copy in TCRdb shows in-frame clones only, minus some. The table lists approximately 600,000 clones, around 95% of them singletons. Sequencing was carried out using naive CD8+ T cells sorted from blood. These receptor sequences come from a woman under 40 in good health. Each CDR3 is given with its conserved first and last residue. A D gene is named only where the DNA matches it firmly. A row's size may be missing; if present it is once, few, many or a size class.

d_gene,j_gene,abundance,v_gene,CDR3aa,CDR3nt
TRBD1,TRBJ2-7,.,TRBV7-9,CASSLATGGSSYEQYF,TGTGCCAGCAGCTTGGCGACAGGGGGGAGCTCCTACGAGCAGTACTTC
TRBD2,TRBJ2-1,.,TRBV27,CASSSYLAGDVNEQFF,TGTGCCAGCAGTTCATACCTAGCGGGAGATGTGAATGAGCAGTTCTTC
.,TRBJ2-5,.,TRBV7-2,CASSTGTTTRETQYF,TGTGCCAGCAGCACAGGGACTACCACCAGAGAGACCCAGTACTTC
.,TRBJ2-1,.,TRBV29-1,CSVGVNEQFF,TGCAGCGTTGGGGTCAATGAGCAGTTCTTC
TRBD2,TRBJ2-1,once,TRBV28,CASNTFLAGVKNEQFF,TGTGCCAGCAATACATTTCTAGCGGGAGTTAAGAATGAGCAGTTCTTC
TRBD2,TRBJ2-7,.,TRBV15,CATSRGTSPEQYF,TGTGCCACCAGCAGAGGGACTAGCCCCGAGCAGTACTTC
.,TRBJ2-1,.,TRBV29-1,CSVGDGEVSYNEQFF,TGCAGCGTGGGGGACGGGGAGGTTTCCTACAATGAGCAGTTCTTC
.,TRBJ2-7,.,TRBV10-2,CASRDIGSYEQYF,TGCGCCAGCAGGGACATTGGATCCTACGAGCAGTACTTC
.,TRBJ1-2,.,TRBV30,CAWRPGFGYTF,TGTGCCTGGAGGCCAGGGTTTGGCTACACCTTC
.,TRBJ2-2,.,TRBV5-4,CASSLLPGELFF,TGTGCCAGCAGCTTGCTTCCCGGGGAGCTGTTTTTT
TRBD1,TRBJ2-7,.,TRBV9,CASSPTGMHEQYF,TGTGCCAGCAGCCCGACAGGGATGCACGAGCAGTACTTC
.,TRBJ2-7,.,TRBV27,CASSLSSATYEQYF,TGTGCCAGCAGTTTGTCTTCGGCCACCTACGAGCAGTACTTC
.,TRBJ1-5,.,TRBV28,CASRLRTASNQPQHF,TGTGCCAGCAGACTCCGCACAGCCAGCAATCAGCCCCAGCATTTT
TRBD1,TRBJ2-7,.,TRBV19,CASSTGQGATYEQYF,TGTGCCAGTAGTACAGGACAGGGGGCGACCTACGAGCAGTACTTC
.,TRBJ1-1,.,TRBV28,CASSWARGEAFF,TGTGCCAGCAGTTGGGCACGTGGGGAAGCTTTCTTT
.,TRBJ2-7,.,TRBV5-4,CASSPAWGDYEQYF,TGTGCCAGCAGCCCGGCTTGGGGAGACTACGAGCAGTACTTC
TRBD2,TRBJ2-7,.,TRBV2,CASSYGDSGASYEQYF,TGTGCCAGCAGTTACGGGGATAGCGGGGCCTCCTACGAGCAGTACTTC
.,TRBJ2-7,.,TRBV27,CASSDRTGTYEQYF,TGTGCCAGCAGTGACCGGACGGGAACCTACGAGCAGTACTTC
.,TRBJ2-3,.,TRBV5-1,CASSFLGVADTDTQYF,TGCGCCAGCAGCTTCCTTGGGGTAGCGGACACAGATACGCAGTATTTT
TRBD2,TRBJ2-7,.,TRBV28,CASSGFGPPLAVSSYEQYF,TGTGCCAGCAGTGGATTTGGTCCTCCACTAGCGGTTAGCTCCTACGAGCAGTACTTC
.,TRBJ2-7,once,TRBV30,CAWSESAEGLAYEQYF,TGTGCCTGGAGTGAGTCAGCGGAGGGGCTCGCCTACGAGCAGTACTTC
TRBD2,TRBJ2-2,.,TRBV4-2,CASSQDTGLAGGPSTGELFF,TGTGCCAGCAGCCAAGATACAGGACTAGCGGGAGGGCCGAGCACCGGGGAGCTGTTTTTT
.,TRBJ2-5,.,TRBV2,CASSGGRRPGSGAQYF,TGTGCCAGCAGTGGTGGTAGGAGGCCAGGAAGTGGGGCCCAGTACTTC